Below, 8 T cell receptor beta chains from the same sample are listed, as sequenced in a study of blood T cells in healthy people across ages. With a J-beta primer mix and a sample-barcoded 5' primer, a second PCR ran about 6 to 11 cycles. One entry per CDR3 protein, called by TCRdb with MiXCR from the 5' RACE reads. Among hundreds of thousands of distinct CDR3 sequences listed, roughly 43% were seen once. The sequencing sample was made of blood. The receptors shown here come from an elderly man in good health.

CDR3 DNA: TGTGCCACCAGTGATTTAGGCCCGAGCTCCTACAATGAGCAGTTCTTC. Translated: CATSDLGPSSYNEQFF. The V and J genes are TRBV24-1 and TRBJ2-1; the D is unclear. Germline V lookup: CDR1 KGHDR, CDR2 SFDVKD. The CDR3 has 16 residues. V dropped 1 base and J dropped 0 bases, with 9 bases sitting between them.

In this sample, this clonotype turned up a few times. Here the CDR3 reads CSASGGNNEQFF. The CDR3 bases are TGCAGCGCTAGCGGGGGCAACAATGAGCAGTTCTTC. The chain has TRBV29-1 and TRBJ2-1; 10 positions agree with TRBD2. The germline V gene has CDR1 SQVTM and CDR2 ANQGSEA. Trimming took 7 bases from V and 5 from J; bases not matched to a gene: 2. CDR3 length equals 12 residues.

The V call is TRBV7-2, the J call TRBJ2-4, with TRBD2 matching 7 bases. The germline V gene encodes CDR1 SGHTA and CDR2 FQGNSA. The CDR3 spans 15 residues. Unmatched junction bases numbered 9, after V lost 3 bases and J lost 7 bases. This CDR3 reads CASSFSVGGGNIQYF. The CDR3 coding sequence is TGTGCCAGCAGCTTCTCGGTCGGGGGAGGGAACATTCAGTACTTC.

J is TRBJ2-3 and V is TRBV6-2 or TRBV6-3; the match to TRBD2 covers 13 bases. The CDR3 covers 17 residues. Losses at the gene ends were 0 bases for V and 7 bases for J; bases not matched to a gene: 7. Germline lookup yields CDR1 MNHEY and CDR2 SVGEGT. The CDR3 region has the DNA TGTGCCAGCAGTTACTCGATGAGGACTAGCGGGAGCCATACGCAGTATTTT. Residues: CASSYSMRTSGSHTQYF.

Only a few counts were recorded for this clonotype. The rearrangement uses TRBV20-1 and TRBJ1-5, with a weak D call TRBD1 (5 bases). The germline CDR1 and CDR2 sequences are DFQATT and SNEGSKA (reference sequence). The CDR3 consists of 12 residues. Trimming removed 4 bases at V and 4 bases at J, with 8 bases between. The CDR3 protein is CSAKRGNQPQHF. In DNA form, the CDR3 reads TGCAGTGCTAAACGGGGGAATCAGCCCCAGCATTTT.

A note on this clonotype: At one of its ends the junction is not consistent with the germline gene, which may arise from a read error. The V gene is TRBV20-1, the J gene TRBJ2-1, with 8 nucleotides matching TRBD2. Looked up from germline, CDR1 is DFQATT and CDR2 is SNEGSKA (reference sequence). CDR3 length equals 16 residues. For the CDR3, the DNA is TGCAGTGCTAGAGCCAGCGGGAGAGGCTCCTACGATGAGCAGTTCTTC. Its protein product is CSARASGRGSYDEQFF.

The chain links TRBV7-2 to TRBJ1-4, with 8 bases aligning to TRBD1. The germline CDR1 and CDR2 sequences are SGHTA and FQGNSA. This CDR3 has 16 residues. V lost 5 bases to trimming and J lost 0 bases; unmatched junction nucleotides: 5. The CDR3 region is CASSEDRVATNEKLFF. The CDR3 region has the DNA TGTGCCAGCAGCGAGGACAGGGTAGCAACTAATGAAAAACTGTTTTTT. Full variable domain (remainder filled in from reference TRBV7-2 and TRBJ1-4): GAGVSQSPSNKVTEKGKDVELRCDPISGHTALYWYRQSLGQGLEFLIYFQGNSAPDKSGLPSDRFSAERTGGSVSTLTIQRTQQEDSAVYLCASSEDRVATNEKLFFGSGTQLSVL.

The chain carries TRBV7-2 and TRBJ2-7; D ambiguous. Germline CDR1 is SGHTA and CDR2 is FQGNSA. V lost 5 bases to trimming and J lost 7 bases, with 9 bases between them. This CDR3 is built from 11 residues. In DNA, the CDR3 is TGTGCCAGCAGCCCTAAACATGAGCAGTACTTC. It is translated as CASSPKHEQYF. Based on the CDR3 plus reference TRBV7-2 and TRBJ2-7, the full variable domain is GAGVSQSPSNKVTEKGKDVELRCDPISGHTALYWYRQSLGQGLEFLIYFQGNSAPDKSGLPSDRFSAERTGGSVSTLTIQRTQQEDSAVYLCASSPKHEQYFGPGTRLTVT.